Listed below are T cell receptor beta chains from one sample, sequenced in a study of identical twins. One entry per CDR3 protein, called by TCRdb with MiXCR from the 5' RACE reads. The sample contains 500,000 or so distinct CDR3 sequences, approximately 15% of which appear only once. Another study also made use of these data, one on yellow fever vaccine responses in identical twins.

Sequenced input: CD4+ T cells sorted from blood. These receptors were obtained from a woman younger than 35 in good health. Both conserved end residues are part of each CDR3. D genes are given only for firm matches. Size tells how often a clone was seen (once, few, many) or the class of an expanded clone, and some rows leave it out.

d_call,clone_size,v_call,j_call,cdr3_nt,cdr3_aa
TRBD2,few,TRBV27,TRBJ2-7,TGTGCCAGCGGGCTAGCGGGGCGCCCTTACGAGCAGTACTTC,CASGLAGRPYEQYF
-,many,TRBV2,TRBJ2-2,TGTGCCAGCAGTGATAAGGGCACGAACACCGGGGAGCTGTTTTTT,CASSDKGTNTGELFF
-,-,TRBV15,TRBJ2-2,TGTGCCACCAGCAGAGGAGGTGTAGGCGGAGCCGGGGAGCTGTTTTTT,CATSRGGVGGAGELFF
-,-,TRBV6-1,TRBJ2-1,TGTGCCAGCGTCTTGGGAGGTGATACCTACAATGAGCAGTTCTTC,CASVLGGDTYNEQFF
TRBD2,few,TRBV29-1,TRBJ2-1,TGCAGCGTTGATAGCGGGAGGGCCGATGAGCAGTTCTTC,CSVDSGRADEQFF
-,many,TRBV18,TRBJ2-7,TGTGCCAGCAGTCCCAGCTCCTACGAGCAGTACTTC,CASSPSSYEQYF
-,many,TRBV3-1,TRBJ2-1,TGTGCCAGCAGCCAACGGGACTCCTACAATGAGCAGTTCTTC,CASSQRDSYNEQFF
-,many,TRBV7-9,TRBJ2-7,TGTGCCAGCAGCTTAGGATATGGATTTGAGGAGCAGTACTTC,CASSLGYGFEEQYF
-,-,TRBV20-1,TRBJ2-3,TGCAGTGCCCCGTCACTTTCTTTCACAGATACGCAGTATTTT,CSAPSLSFTDTQYF
TRBD2,few,TRBV28,TRBJ2-7,TGTGCCAGCAGTCCGTCCCCCGTGGGACTAGGTTATTACGAGCAGTACTTC,CASSPSPVGLGYYEQYF
-,few,TRBV29-1,TRBJ2-2,TGCAGCGTTGACAACAAGAACACCGGGGAGCTGTTTTTT,CSVDNKNTGELFF
TRBD2,few,TRBV12-3/TRBV12-4,TRBJ2-5,TGTGCCAGCAGTTTAGTGGCTAGCGGGGGATCCCAAGAGACCCAGTACTTC,CASSLVASGGSQETQYF
TRBD2,-,TRBV12-3/TRBV12-4,TRBJ2-1,TGTGCCAGCAGCCGACTTTCTAGCGGGGGTTACAATGAGCAGTTCTTC,CASSRLSSGGYNEQFF
-,-,TRBV18,TRBJ2-7,TGTGCCAGCTCACCCCTATCAGTGGTAGCGAAGGACGAGCAGTACTTC,CASSPLSVVAKDEQYF